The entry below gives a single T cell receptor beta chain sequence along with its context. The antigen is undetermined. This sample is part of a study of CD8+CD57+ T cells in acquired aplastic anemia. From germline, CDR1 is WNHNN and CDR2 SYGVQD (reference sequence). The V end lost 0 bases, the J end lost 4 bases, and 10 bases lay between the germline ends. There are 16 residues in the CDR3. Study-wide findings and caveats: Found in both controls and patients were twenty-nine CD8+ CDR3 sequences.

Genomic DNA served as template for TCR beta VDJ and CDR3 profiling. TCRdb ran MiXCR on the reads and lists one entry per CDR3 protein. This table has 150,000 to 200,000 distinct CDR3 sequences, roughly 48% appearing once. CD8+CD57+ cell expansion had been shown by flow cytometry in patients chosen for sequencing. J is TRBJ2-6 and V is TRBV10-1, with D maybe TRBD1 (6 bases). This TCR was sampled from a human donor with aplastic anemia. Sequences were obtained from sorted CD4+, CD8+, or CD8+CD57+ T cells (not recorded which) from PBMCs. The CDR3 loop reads CASSESYGTGANVLTF. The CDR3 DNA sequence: TGCGCCAGCAGTGAGTCCTACGGGACAGGGGCCAACGTCCTGACTTTC.